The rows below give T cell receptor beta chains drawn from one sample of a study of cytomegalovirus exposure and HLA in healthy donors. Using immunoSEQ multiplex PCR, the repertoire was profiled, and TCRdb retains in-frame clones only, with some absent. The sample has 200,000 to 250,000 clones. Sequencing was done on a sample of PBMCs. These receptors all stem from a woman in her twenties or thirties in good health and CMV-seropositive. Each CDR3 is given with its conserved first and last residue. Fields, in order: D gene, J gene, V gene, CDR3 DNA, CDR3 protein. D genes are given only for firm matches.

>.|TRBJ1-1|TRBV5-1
TGCGCCAGCAGCTTTACAGGGAGGAACACTGAAGCTTTCTTT
CASSFTGRNTEAFF
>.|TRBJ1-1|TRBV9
TGTGCCAGCTACAGCAGCCAGAGGGGGAGTGCTTTCTTT
CASYSSQRGSAFF
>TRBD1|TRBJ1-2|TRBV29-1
TGCAGCGTGAGGGAGACAGGGATCAACTATGGCTACACCTTC
CSVRETGINYGYTF
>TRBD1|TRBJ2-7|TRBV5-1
TGCGCCAGCAGCGTGGGACAGTACGAGCAGTACTTC
CASSVGQYEQYF
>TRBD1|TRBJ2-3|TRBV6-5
TGTGCCAGCAAAAAATTGGACAGGGAGGCAGATACGCAGTATTTT
CASKKLDREADTQYF
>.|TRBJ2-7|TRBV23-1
TGCGCCAGCAGTTCCGACAGCCACGGGTACGAGCAGTACTTC
CASSSDSHGYEQYF
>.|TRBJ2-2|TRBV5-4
TGTGCCAGCAGCTCTATGACTAGTCGGGACACCGGGGAGCTGTTTTTT
CASSSMTSRDTGELFF
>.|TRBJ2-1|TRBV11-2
TGTGCCAGCAGCCTGTATGGGGGCTTTTTCACCTCCTACAATGAGCAGTTCTTC
CASSLYGGFFTSYNEQFF
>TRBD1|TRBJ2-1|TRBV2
TGTGCCAGCAGGCTAGGGACAGGGACGTACAATGAGCAGTTCTTC
CASRLGTGTYNEQFF
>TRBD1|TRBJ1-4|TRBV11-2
TGTGCCAGCAGCCCCCCCGGGACAGGGTCTAATGAAAAACTGTTTTTT
CASSPPGTGSNEKLFF
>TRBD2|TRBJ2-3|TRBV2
TGTGCCAGCAGTTGGACTAGCGGGCGCACAGATACGCAGTATTTT
CASSWTSGRTDTQYF
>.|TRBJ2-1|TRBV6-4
TGTGCCAGCAGTGACTCGAGATATGAGCAGTTCTTC
CASSDSRYEQFF
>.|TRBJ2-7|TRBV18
TGTGCCAGCTCACTAGGAGACTACGAGCAGTACTTC
CASSLGDYEQYF
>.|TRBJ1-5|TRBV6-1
TGTGCCAGCAATAGGGGGGGTAGCAATCAGCCCCAGCATTTT
CASNRGGSNQPQHF
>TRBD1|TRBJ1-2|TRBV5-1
TGCGCCAGCAGCCCCGCGGGACAGGGAGGGAACTATGGCTACACCTTC
CASSPAGQGGNYGYTF
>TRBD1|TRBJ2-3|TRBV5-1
TGCGCCAGCATTGGGACAGGGGGCACAGATACGCAGTATTTT
CASIGTGGTDTQYF
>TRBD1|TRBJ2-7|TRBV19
TGTGCCAGTAGTTTTAGACAGGGGCGCTACGAGCAGTACTTC
CASSFRQGRYEQYF
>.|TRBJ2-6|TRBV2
TGTGCCAGCAGTAGGGAGGAGGGGAGCTCTGGGGCCAACGTCCTGACTTTC
CASSREEGSSGANVLTF
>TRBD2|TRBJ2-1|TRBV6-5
TGTGCCAGCAGCCGTACCGGGACTAGCTGGGATGAGCAGTTCTTC
CASSRTGTSWDEQFF
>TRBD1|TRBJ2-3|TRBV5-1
TGCGCCAGCAGCACCGGGACAGGGGCTATAGATACGCAGTATTTT
CASSTGTGAIDTQYF
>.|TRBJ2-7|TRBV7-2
TGTGCCAGCAGAAAAGTCGGCGGTAGCTCCTACGAGCAGTACTTC
CASRKVGGSSYEQYF
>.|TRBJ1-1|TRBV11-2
TGTGCCAGCAGCTTAGATATACAGGTACACACTGAAGCTTTCTTT
CASSLDIQVHTEAFF
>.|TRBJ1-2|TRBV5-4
TGTGCCAGCAGCTTGGCCGAGGCCTATGGCTACACCTTC
CASSLAEAYGYTF
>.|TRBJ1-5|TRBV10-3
TGTGCCATCAGTGTGGAGCGGGACAATCAGCCCCAGCATTTT
CAISVERDNQPQHF
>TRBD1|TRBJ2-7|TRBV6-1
TGTGCCAGCAGTCCGACAGGGTTCCGTTCCTACGAGCAGTACTTC
CASSPTGFRSYEQYF
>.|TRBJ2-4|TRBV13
TGTGCCAGCAGCCCCTCCAAAAACATTCAGTACTTC
CASSPSKNIQYF
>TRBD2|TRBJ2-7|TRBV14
TGTGCCAGCAGCCGCGGGACTAGCGGAACCTACGAGCAGTACTTC
CASSRGTSGTYEQYF
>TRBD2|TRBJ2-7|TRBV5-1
TGCGCCAGCAGCTCGGGGGGATCACGGCGAAAGTACGAGCAGTACTTC
CASSSGGSRRKYEQYF
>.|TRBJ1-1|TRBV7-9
TGTGCCAGCAGCTTAGTAGACTTCACTGAAGCTTTCTTT
CASSLVDFTEAFF
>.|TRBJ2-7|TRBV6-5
TGTGCCAGCAGTTCGGGACTCCCCTACGAGCAGTACTTC
CASSSGLPYEQYF
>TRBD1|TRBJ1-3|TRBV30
TGTGCCTGGAAGCAGGGGGCTGGAAACACCATATATTTT
CAWKQGAGNTIYF
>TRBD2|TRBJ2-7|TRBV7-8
TGTGCCAGCAGCTTTTGGGGCGGGGGGGCCTACGAGCAGTACTTC
CASSFWGGGAYEQYF
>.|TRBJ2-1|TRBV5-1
TGCGCCAGCAGCTTAGAGGGAGGCAACAATGAGCAGTTCTTC
CASSLEGGNNEQFF
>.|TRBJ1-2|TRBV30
TGTTGGGCAGGGGACGCTAACTATGGCTACACCTTC
CWAGDANYGYTF
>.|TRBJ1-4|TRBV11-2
TGTGCCAGCAGCTTAGACTCGGGAAAACTGTTTTTT
CASSLDSGKLFF
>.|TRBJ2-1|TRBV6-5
TGTGCCAGCCGCCCAGGGTACGCCTACAATGAGCAGTTCTTC
CASRPGYAYNEQFF
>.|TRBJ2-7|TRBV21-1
TGTGCCAGCAGCAAAGAAGACAGGCCTTCCTACGAGCAGTACTTC
CASSKEDRPSYEQYF
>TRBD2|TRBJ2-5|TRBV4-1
TGCGCCAGCAGCCAAGATAGCGGGAGGGCCGGGCAGTACTTC
CASSQDSGRAGQYF
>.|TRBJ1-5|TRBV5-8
TGTGCCAGCAGCTTTATGCGTTATAGCAATCAGCCCCAGCATTTT
CASSFMRYSNQPQHF
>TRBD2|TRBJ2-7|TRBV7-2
TGTGCCAGCAGCTTTTCCTCTAGCGGGAGCTCCTACGAGCAGTACTTC
CASSFSSSGSSYEQYF
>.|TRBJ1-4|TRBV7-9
TGTGCCAGCAGCTACCACAGGGCCCTCCTCCGTGTTAATGAAAAACTGTTTTTT
CASSYHRALLRVNEKLFF
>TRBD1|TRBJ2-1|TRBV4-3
TGCGCCAGCAGCCAAGGACCCCCGGGACAGGGATACAATGAGCAGTTCTTC
CASSQGPPGQGYNEQFF
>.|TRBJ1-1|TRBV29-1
TGCAGCGTTGTTGTTAGTAACACTGAAGCTTTCTTT
CSVVVSNTEAFF
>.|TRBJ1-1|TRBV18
TGTGCCAGCTCACCAGTCGGGGGTTTGGGGACTGAAGCTTTCTTT
CASSPVGGLGTEAFF